The present TCR beta chain was sequenced within a study of OX40 agonist ivuxolimab in advanced cancers. Context from the whole study: The costimulatory receptor OX40 (CD134) was targeted by ivuxolimab, a fully human IgG2 agonistic monoclonal antibody. Intravenous ivuxolimab was administered to patients every 2 weeks at six dose levels: 0.01, 0.1, 0.3, 1.5, 3 and 10 mg/kg. Of the approximately 50 dose-escalation patients, hepatocellular carcinoma was present in some 19, melanoma in approximately 15, renal cell carcinoma in 9 and head and neck cancer in 9. A male proportion of around 80% and a mean age of approximately 55 years, ranging from 23 to 79, were recorded for the dose-escalation cohort. Prior anti-PD-1, anti-PD-L1 or anti-CTLA-4 therapy was permitted, and 40% of dose-escalation patients had received checkpoint inhibitors. Three dose-escalation patients achieved partial responses, one with hepatocellular carcinoma and two with cutaneous melanoma. Peripheral TCRbeta sequencing was intended to test whether TCR sequence diversity was altered and clonal T-cell expansion was caused by ivuxolimab. The paper covers the monotherapy dose-escalation part of the phase I ivuxolimab trial, which included N of about 56 patients.

The paper as a whole reports these results and caveats: At doses of 0.1 to 3.0 mg/kg, clonal expansion of both CD4+ and CD8+ T cells in blood was seen between baseline and week 6. After ivuxolimab, CD8+ T cells had more expanded clones than CD4+ T cells on average. Which antigens the clonally expanded peripheral T cells were specific for was not determined. In the 0.1-3.0 mg/kg groups, partial responders had among the lowest normalized peripheral clonal expansion, particularly in CD8+ T cells. Low levels of normalized T-cell clonal expansion were also seen in some patients who did not respond.

V lost 5 bases and J lost 9 bases; the stretch between them is 14 bases long. CDR1 LNHDA and CDR2 SQIVND were looked up in the germline V gene (reference sequence). Measured from the cysteine to the phenylalanine, the CDR3 is 14 residues long. Only the CDR3 portion is preserved as DNA: 42 bases, with reading frame beginning at the first base. Genomic DNA was isolated from the sorted cells so that the TCRbeta CDR3 region could be sequenced. The immunoSEQ Assay was used to sequence the TCRbeta CDR3 regions. This immuneACCESS table, as held by TCRdb, lists in-frame sequences with V and J called but not all clones. Of the missing ones, under half trace to an unresolved V gene in checked studies; the others have no known cause. The sample contains 30,000 to 35,000 clones, 89% of them found a single time. The top ten clones comprise around 33% of the sample. The trial excluded patients who had a history of autoimmune disease or were on systemic immunosuppression. Peripheral blood for TCR sequencing was collected from all dose cohorts at baseline, on cycle 4 day 1, and on cycle 7 day 1. Samples came from an open-label, multicenter, first-in-human phase I dose-escalation trial of ivuxolimab. Adults with locally advanced or metastatic melanoma, renal cell carcinoma, hepatocellular carcinoma or head and neck squamous cell carcinoma were enrolled in the trial. Before TCR sequencing, CD4+ T cells and CD8+ T cells from peripheral blood were sorted into separate populations.

Comment on this clone: Its antigen target is currently unknown. No base quality information exists; no much larger clone differs at one position.

The sequence derives from an adult with an advanced solid tumor such as melanoma, head and neck, liver or kidney cancer. The specimen comprised CD4+ or CD8+ T cells sorted from blood, sampled in a trial of the OX40 agonist ivuxolimab. In this chain, TRBV19 is recombined with TRBJ1-6; the D gene is possibly TRBD1, with 5 bases matching. The nucleotide sequence is TGTGCCAGTAGTTCTGCAGGGCCTATTTCACCCCTCCACTTT. It codes for CASSSAGPISPLHF.